The clone carrying this TCR beta chain was detected a few times. What it recognizes is unknown. At one of its ends the junction is not consistent with the germline gene, which may arise from a read error. Amplified TCR beta CDR3 regions derived from RNA transcripts. With the HTBI primer set, the TCR CDR3 went through a first round of RT-PCR. TCRdb called the multiplex PCR reads again in MiXCR, with one record for every CDR3 protein. The sample consists of 450,000 to 700,000 distinct CDR3 sequences, 46% of them appearing once. The CDR3 runs to 14 residues. In germline, CDR1 is DFQATT, CDR2 SNEGSKA (reference sequence). Diagnoses rested on clinical symptoms, serum thyroxine and TRAb, thyroid ultrasound and orbital computed tomography. The entry originates in a study of T cells in Graves' hyperthyroidism and ophthalmopathy. Notes on the study in general: Using 13 V-J features, a model discriminated ophthalmopathy from stable hyperthyroidism. Blood also carried most thyroid clonotypes expanded above 0.001.

Sequencing used peripheral blood or thyroid tissue (not recorded which). The TCR comes from a young woman with Graves' hyperthyroidism. This rearrangement joins TRBV20-1 to TRBJ2-3; 7 nucleotides line up with TRBD1. The CDR3 sequence is CSARDREDPDTQYF. CDR3 coding DNA: TGCAGTGCCAGAGACAGGGAAGATCCAGATACGCAGTATTTT.